Sequencing of this TCR beta chain was carried out in a study of immune evolution from preneoplasia to lung adenocarcinoma. Study observations and caveats: T cell clonality was higher in KRAS-mutant than EGFR-mutant or wild-type nodules. Clonality was highest in normal lung, lower in later-stage lesions apparently.

This clone came up a few times. Its antigen is not known. Some clones are missing from TCRdb's copy, which holds only in-frame ones; the method was immunoSEQ multiplex PCR. The table records thousands of clones, nearly 75% of them present only once. Nucleic acids came from premalignant or tumor cells enriched by macro-dissection. The TCR originated in a donor at least 70 years old with lung adenocarcinoma. Some clones in this sample may be carry-over from other donors' samples. The specimen was FFPE atypical adenomatous hyperplasia tissue from the lung. Subset: atypical adenomatous hyperplasia (AAH), lung preneoplasia.

The CDR3 nucleotides are TGTGCCAGCACCTCGGGACAGGGTAACACTGAAGCTTTCTTT. Its translation: CASTSGQGNTEAFF. The chain combines TRBV27 with TRBJ1-1; 9 bases are shared with TRBD1. The V gene's germline CDR1 is MNHEY and CDR2 SMNVEV (reference sequence). CDR3 length equals 14 residues. V trimming: 7 bases; J trimming: 2 bases; junction bases outside the gene matches: 5.